Described below is a single T cell receptor (beta chain) sequence and its context. This record comes from a study of control samples from healthy donors and cancer patients. CDR1 is SGHNT and CDR2 is YYREEE in the germline V gene (reference sequence). The length of the CDR3 is 14 residues. Trimming at V came to 4 bases and at J to 7 bases, leaving 4 bases not matched to a gene. Data came from immunoSEQ multiplex PCR; TCRdb stores just in-frame clones and leaves some out. The profile shows more than 50,000 clones, approximately 85% of them singletons. What was sequenced was blood. The genes are TRBV5-4 and TRBJ1-4; TRBD1 matches 10 bases. This TCR was recovered from a man in his forties in good health. CDR3 in amino acids: CASSGQGDTEKLFF. The CDR3 DNA reads as TGTGCCAGCAGCGGACAGGGGGATACTGAAAAACTGTTTTTT.